Listed here are 30 T cell receptor beta chains from one sample, sequenced in a study of cytomegalovirus exposure and HLA in healthy donors (dated by TCRdb to 2016 to 2017). The method was the immunoSEQ multiplex PCR assay. For the multiplex PCR, a mixture combining 60 forward primers for TCR Vbeta segments and 13 reverse primers for TCR Jbeta segments was used. The immuneACCESS repertoire file appears here via TCRdb, limited to in-frame rearrangements. These files lack a portion of the clones; in checked studies, under half of the deficit traces to unresolved V genes, and the cause of the others is not known. The sample profile shows fewer than 120,000 clones; 70% to 85% of them were found once. The ten biggest clones cover roughly 6% of the sample. Sequences were obtained from PBMCs. These receptors came from a young man in good health and CMV-seropositive.

Regarding this clone: Compared with germline, one end of the junction differs, possibly owing to a read error. The rearrangement uses TRBV6-5 and TRBJ2-7; weak D call: TRBD2 (6 bases). Germline values: CDR1 MNHEY, CDR2 SVGAGI. This CDR3 comprises 12 residues. The CDR3 here is CASSYAGSKPSF. CDR3 bases: TGTGCCAGCAGTTATGCCGGGAGCAAACCCAGCTTC.

The V gene is TRBV4-1, the J gene TRBJ2-7; 9 nucleotides match TRBD2. The CDR3 length is 17 residues. Germline V CDR1 and CDR2: MGHRA, YSYEKL. With 1 base clipped from V and 2 bases from J, the junction kept 9 bases outside the gene matches. The CDR3 loop is CASSQGGGSGGAYEQYF. As DNA, the CDR3 is TGCGCCAGCAGCCAAGGGGGAGGTAGCGGGGGAGCCTACGAGCAGTACTTC.

This chain links TRBV4-3 with TRBJ2-7; no firm D call. The CDR3 has 15 amino acids. Germline-derived CDR1 and CDR2 are LGHNA and YSLEER. V lost 3 bases, J lost 5 bases, and 17 bases lay in between. CDR3 DNA sequence: TGCGCCAGCAGCCACGCCTGGGCCCTGGCCCACGAGCAGTACTTC. Translation gives CASSHAWALAHEQYF.

V is TRBV25-1 and J is TRBJ1-4; 10 bases line up with TRBD1. The length of the CDR3 is 18 residues. Germline assignment: CDR1 MGHDK and CDR2 SYGVNS. The J segment lost 2 bases and the V segment lost 4 bases, leaving 10 bases of the junction unmatched. The CDR3 DNA is TGTGCCAGCAGTGGCCCGGGACAGGGGAGCTTGACTAATGAAAAACTGTTTTTT. It codes for CASSGPGQGSLTNEKLFF.

This clone was found a few times. This chain connects TRBV11-2 to TRBJ1-4; D call uncertain. This CDR3 region has 15 residues. Per the germline V gene, CDR1 is SGHAT and CDR2 is FQNNGV. Trimming removed 0 bases from V and 4 bases from J, with 9 bases in between. The CDR3 sequence: CASSLDLQSNEKLFF. The CDR3 DNA is TGTGCCAGCAGCTTAGATCTACAGAGTAATGAAAAACTGTTTTTT.

The gene calls are TRBV6-1 and TRBJ2-3, with a weak D call TRBD1 (5 bases). The CDR3 is 14 residues long. CDR1 is MNHNS and CDR2 is SASEGT in the germline V gene. V lost 7 bases, J lost 0 bases, and 11 bases lay in between. CDR3 DNA: TGTGCCAGCATGCGGACAACTAGCACAGATACGCAGTATTTT. It yields the protein CASMRTTSTDTQYF.

This chain links TRBV4-3 with TRBJ1-6; unclear D gene. Germline CDR1 reads LGHNA; CDR2 reads YSLEER. The CDR3 runs to 17 residues. Trimming left V 4 bases short and J 0 bases short, with 13 bases between. The CDR3 nucleotides are TGCGCCAGCAGCCTCCTGTCCTCGAGCTCCTATAATTCACCCCTCCACTTT. As protein: CASSLLSSSSYNSPLHF.

The J gene is TRBJ2-7, the V gene TRBV9; TRBD1 matches 8 bases. V was clipped by 0 bases and J by 4 bases; unmatched bases: 6. CDR3 length equals 15 residues. Germline-derived CDR1 and CDR2 are SGDLS and YYNGEE. In DNA form, the CDR3 reads TGTGCCAGCAGCGTAGGGGTGACAGGGGAATACGAGCAGTACTTC. This gives the protein CASSVGVTGEYEQYF.

The chain couples TRBV6-5 to TRBJ2-7; possible D gene TRBD2, 6 bases. V lost 4 bases and J lost 2, with 18 bases in between. The CDR3 covers 16 residues. Germline lookup yields CDR1 MNHEY and CDR2 SVGAGI. The CDR3 loop is CASSFLGGGGAYEQYF. In nucleotides, the CDR3 is TGTGCCAGCAGTTTTTTGGGAGGCGGAGGAGCCTACGAGCAGTACTTC.

CDR3 nucleotides: TGCGCCAGCAGTGAGATCAAGGGGGGCACAGATACGCAGTATTTT. It codes for CASSEIKGGTDTQYF. The rearrangement uses TRBV10-1 and TRBJ2-3, with D perhaps TRBD1 (6 bases). The V gene lost 2 bases and the J gene lost 1 base, with 10 bases spanning the gap. The germline gives CDR1 WNHNN, CDR2 SYGVQD (reference sequence). The CDR3 covers 15 residues.

The chain employs TRBV6-5 and TRBJ1-5, with a tentative D call TRBD1 (5 bases). Germline V CDR1 and CDR2: MNHEY, SVGAGI. The CDR3 is made up of 16 amino acids. Trimming stripped 4 bases from V and 3 bases from J, with 16 bases between. The CDR3 nucleotides read TGTGCCAGCAGTTCCCCAGAAGCAGGGAACAATCAGCCCCAGCATTTT. It yields the protein CASSSPEAGNNQPQHF.

The chain carries TRBV7-3 and TRBJ1-3; D may be TRBD1 (6 bases). The V gene's germline CDR1 is SGHTA and CDR2 FQGTGA. The CDR3 is 13 amino acids. Trimming pared 6 bases from V and 2 bases from J, leaving 8 bases between. CDR3 loop: CASSRDTGNTIYF. CDR3 nucleotides: TGTGCCAGCAGTCGGGACACTGGAAACACCATATATTTT.

The chain uses TRBV9 and TRBJ2-1; 8 bases are a match to TRBD2. CDR1 SGDLS and CDR2 YYNGEE come from the germline V gene. The V segment lost 5 bases and the J segment 8 bases; nucleotides outside the gene matches: 9. The CDR3 has 14 residues. In DNA form, the CDR3 reads TGTGCCAGCAGTAGGGCGGGGGGTGCTGATGAGCAGTTCTTC. This sequence encodes CASSRAGGADEQFF.

This chain uses TRBV18 with TRBJ2-1; D might be TRBD2 (5 bases). From germline, CDR1 is KGHSH and CDR2 LQKENI. V lost 2 bases, J lost 3 bases, and 14 bases lay in between. This CDR3 has 16 residues. CDR3 in amino acids: CASSPAPRTGYNEQFF. CDR3 in DNA: TGTGCCAGCTCACCAGCCCCCCGGACTGGCTACAATGAGCAGTTCTTC.

The chain combines TRBV30 with TRBJ1-1; maybe TRBD1 (6 bases). The germline gives CDR1 GTSNPN, CDR2 SVGIG (reference sequence). The CDR3 runs 13 residues. Trimming took off 0 bases at V and 8 bases at J, with 13 bases between the two ends. CDR3 protein: CAWSVWGPSEAFF. In nucleotides, the CDR3 is TGTGCCTGGAGTGTATGGGGGCCATCCGAAGCTTTCTTT.

This sequence joins TRBV7-2 and TRBJ2-7; D call uncertain. This CDR3 comprises 12 residues. CDR1 SGHTA and CDR2 FQGNSA come from the germline V gene. V was trimmed by 4 bases and J by 4 bases, leaving 8 bases between them. DNA of the CDR3: TGTGCCAGCAGCTCGACATCTTACGAGCAGTACTTC. Translation: CASSSTSYEQYF.

This chain joins TRBV19 and TRBJ1-3, with D tentatively TRBD1 (5 bases). Germline-derived CDR1 and CDR2 are LNHDA and SQIVND (reference sequence). The V end lost 7 bases, the J end lost 1 base, and 26 bases lay between the germline ends. This CDR3 is built from 19 residues. The CDR3 sequence is CASTIGGGLPEGSGNTIYF. The CDR3 nucleotides are TGTGCCAGTACCATCGGGGGAGGACTCCCGGAGGGGTCTGGAAACACCATATATTTT.

V usage is TRBV30 and J usage is TRBJ1-1, with 8 bases matching TRBD1. Losses at the gene ends were 6 bases for V and 1 base for J; bases not matched to a gene: 4. The CDR3 sequence is 13 residues long. From germline, CDR1 is GTSNPN and CDR2 SVGIG (reference sequence). The CDR3 coding sequence is TGTGCCTGCTCGACAGGGGCGAACACTGAAGCTTTCTTT. Protein product: CACSTGANTEAFF.

This clone was seen at least ten times. The chain combines TRBV5-1 with TRBJ2-3; weak D call: TRBD2 (5 bases). Germline CDR1 SGHRS, CDR2 YFSETQ. V was shortened by 4 bases and J by 1 base, with 10 bases between the two germline ends. There are 14 residues in the CDR3. The CDR3 loop is CASSNGERTDTQYF. The CDR3 region has the DNA TGCGCCAGCAGCAATGGGGAGCGCACAGATACGCAGTATTTT.

Comments on this clone: Different DNA sequences within this sample yield the same CDR3. The chain employs TRBV6-5 and TRBJ2-7; the D is unclear. Germline V gene data show CDR1 as MNHEY and CDR2 as SVGAGI. The CDR3 contains 13 residues. The V gene lost 0 bases and the J gene lost 1 base, with 4 bases spanning the gap. In DNA, the CDR3 is TGTGCCAGCAGTTACTCGGAGTCCTACGAGCAGTACTTC. This encodes CASSYSESYEQYF.

This chain connects TRBV12-5 to TRBJ2-3, with D unclear. Trimming left V 3 bases short and J 6 bases short, with 13 bases between. This CDR3 comprises 14 residues. CDR1 and CDR2 from the germline V gene are LGHNT and FRNRAP. CDR3 nucleotides: TGTGCTAGTGGTTTTACCAACTATGGGGATACGCAGTATTTT. Translating gives CASGFTNYGDTQYF.

This chain uses TRBV5-4 with TRBJ2-7, with 8 bases that match TRBD1. The CDR3 extends over 14 amino acids. V dropped 0 bases and J dropped 6; count of bases not matched to a gene: 5. Germline V lookup: CDR1 SGHNT, CDR2 YYREEE (reference sequence). In DNA, the CDR3 is TGTGCCAGCAGCTTGGACCAGGGGGCCCGCGAGCAGTACTTC. Its translation is CASSLDQGAREQYF.

This clone was counted between two and nine times. The genes are TRBV30 and TRBJ2-3; 10 bases align to TRBD2. The CDR3 has 16 amino acids. Germline loops: CDR1 GTSNPN, CDR2 SVGIG (reference sequence). V lost 2 bases and J lost 0; bases outside the gene matches: 5. For the CDR3, the DNA is TGTGCCTGGAGTAGGCTAGCGGGGGCCAGCACAGATACGCAGTATTTT. Translation gives CAWSRLAGASTDTQYF.

This clone appeared once. The V gene is TRBV5-1, the J gene TRBJ2-7; 9 bases line up with TRBD1. This CDR3 has 16 amino acids. With 3 bases clipped from V and 2 bases from J, the junction kept 9 bases outside the gene matches. The germline gives CDR1 SGHRS, CDR2 YFSETQ. This chain's CDR3 is CASSSGAGTGTYEQYF. DNA of the CDR3: TGCGCCAGCAGCTCTGGGGCGGGGACAGGGACCTACGAGCAGTACTTC.

The chain combines TRBV15 with TRBJ2-7; 8 nucleotides match TRBD2. Trimming took 5 bases from V and 3 from J; bases not matched to a gene: 12. This CDR3 is 16 amino acids long. Germline V gene data show CDR1 as LNHNV and CDR2 as YYDKDF (reference sequence). DNA of the CDR3: TGTGCCACCAGCGCAATACCGGGACTAGGAATCTACGAGCAGTACTTC. As protein: CATSAIPGLGIYEQYF.

The V call is TRBV10-3, the J call TRBJ2-1, with TRBD1 matching over 9 bases. Trimming removed 9 bases from V and 6 bases from J; junction bases left unmatched: 9. Germline V gene data show CDR1 as ENHRY and CDR2 as SYGVKD. The CDR3 covers 14 residues. The CDR3 bases are TGTGCCATTTCCCTCCGGACAGGGGTCAATGAGCAGTTCTTC. The encoded protein is CAISLRTGVNEQFF.

V usage is TRBV30 and J usage is TRBJ1-6, with TRBD1 as a possible D gene (6 bases). Germline CDR1 reads GTSNPN; CDR2 reads SVGIG (reference sequence). Trimming cost V 2 bases and J 4 bases, with 12 bases left between them. The CDR3 covers 15 residues. CDR3 DNA sequence: TGTGCCTGGAGTTCCGGGACACCTTATAATTCACCCCTCCACTTT. Residues: CAWSSGTPYNSPLHF. The full variable domain, with the rest looked up from reference TRBV30 and TRBJ1-6, is SQTIHQWPATLVQPVGSPLSLECTVEGTSNPNLYWYRQAAGRGLQLLFYSVGIGQISSEVPQNLSASRPQDRQFILSSKKLLLSDSGFYLCAWSSGTPYNSPLHFGNGTRLTVT.

This clone was picked up a small number of times. The chain couples TRBV6-5 to TRBJ1-6; 8 bases align to TRBD1. In germline, CDR1 is MNHEY, CDR2 SVGAGI. V trimming: 7 bases; J trimming: 8 bases; junction bases outside the gene matches: 7. The CDR3 has 14 amino acids. DNA of the CDR3: TGTGCCAGCAAACGGACAGGGTACGATTCACCCCTCCACTTT. Encoded protein: CASKRTGYDSPLHF.

The chain links TRBV27 to TRBJ2-7; 7 bases are shared with TRBD2. J lost 3 bases, V lost 2 bases, and 4 bases had no gene match. This CDR3 contains 14 residues. Germline V gene sequence: CDR1 MNHEY, CDR2 SMNVEV (reference sequence). The CDR3: CASSLTPGGYEQYF. Written as DNA, the CDR3 is TGTGCCAGCAGTTTAACCCCGGGGGGCTACGAGCAGTACTTC.

Comments on this clone: Other DNA sequences from this sample encode an identical CDR3 as well. This chain links TRBV7-2 with TRBJ1-5; D gene unclear. V was pared by 9 bases and J by 3 bases, with 12 bases between. CDR3 size: 13 residues. Germline CDR1 reads SGHTA; CDR2 reads FQGNSA. CDR3 sequence reads: CASGGEPNQPQHF. CDR3 DNA: TGTGCCAGTGGCGGGGAACCCAATCAGCCCCAGCATTTT.